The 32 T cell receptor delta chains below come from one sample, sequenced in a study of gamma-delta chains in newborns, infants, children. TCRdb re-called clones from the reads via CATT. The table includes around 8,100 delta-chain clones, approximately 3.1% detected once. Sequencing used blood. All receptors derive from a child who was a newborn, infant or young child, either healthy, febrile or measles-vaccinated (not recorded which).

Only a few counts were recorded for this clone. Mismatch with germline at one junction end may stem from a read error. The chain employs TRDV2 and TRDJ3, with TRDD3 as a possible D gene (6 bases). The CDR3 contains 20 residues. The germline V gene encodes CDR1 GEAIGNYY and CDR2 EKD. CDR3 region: CACDTGGLRPSSWDTRQMIF. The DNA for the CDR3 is TGTGCCTGTGACACTGGGGGGTTACGCCCCTCCTCCTGGGACACCCGACAGATGATTTTC.

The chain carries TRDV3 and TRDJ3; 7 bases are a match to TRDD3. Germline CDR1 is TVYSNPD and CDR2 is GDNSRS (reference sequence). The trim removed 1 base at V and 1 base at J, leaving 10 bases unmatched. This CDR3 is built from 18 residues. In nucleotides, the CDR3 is TGTGCCTTTACTGGGGGCCGCAAGGGATCCTGGGACACCCGACAGATGTTTTTC. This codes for CAFTGGRKGSWDTRQMFF.

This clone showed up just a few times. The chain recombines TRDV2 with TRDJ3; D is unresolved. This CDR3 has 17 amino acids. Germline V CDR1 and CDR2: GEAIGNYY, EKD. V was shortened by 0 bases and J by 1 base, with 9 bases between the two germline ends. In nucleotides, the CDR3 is TGTGCCTGTGACACCGGATGGCCTTCCTGGGACACCCGACAGATGTTTTTC. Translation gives CACDTGWPSWDTRQMFF.

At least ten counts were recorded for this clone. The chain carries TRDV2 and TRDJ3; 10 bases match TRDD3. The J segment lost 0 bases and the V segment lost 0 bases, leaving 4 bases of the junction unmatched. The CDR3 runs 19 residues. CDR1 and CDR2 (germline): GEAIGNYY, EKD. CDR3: CACDTVGDTGSWDTRQMFF. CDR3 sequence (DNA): TGTGCCTGTGACACCGTGGGGGATACAGGCTCCTGGGACACCCGACAGATGTTTTTC.

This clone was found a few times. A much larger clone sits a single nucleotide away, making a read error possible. The CDR3: CACDPLLGDIRALTAQLFF. The CDR3 nucleotides read TGTGCCTGTGACCCTCTACTGGGGGATATCCGGGCTTTGACAGCACAACTCTTCTTT. The chain uses TRDV2 and TRDJ2, with 11 positions matching TRDD3. From germline, CDR1 is GEAIGNYY and CDR2 EKD. This CDR3 is built from 19 residues. V dropped 3 bases and J dropped 0; count of bases not matched to a gene: 11.

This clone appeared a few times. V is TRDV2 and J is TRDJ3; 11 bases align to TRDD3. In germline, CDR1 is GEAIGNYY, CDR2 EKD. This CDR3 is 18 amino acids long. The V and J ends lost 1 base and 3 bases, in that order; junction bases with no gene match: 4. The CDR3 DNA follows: TGTGCCTGTGACACTGGGGGATACGATAACTGGGACACCCGACAGATGTTTTTC. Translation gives CACDTGGYDNWDTRQMFF.

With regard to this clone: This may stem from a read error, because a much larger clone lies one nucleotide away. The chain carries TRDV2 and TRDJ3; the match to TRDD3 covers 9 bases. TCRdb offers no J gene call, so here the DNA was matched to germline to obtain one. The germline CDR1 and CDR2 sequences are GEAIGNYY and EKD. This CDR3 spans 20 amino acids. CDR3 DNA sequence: TGTGCCTGTGACACCGCCTGGGGGATTCGGAGCTCCTGGGACACCCGACGGATGTTTTTC. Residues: CACDTAWGIRSSWDTRRMFF.

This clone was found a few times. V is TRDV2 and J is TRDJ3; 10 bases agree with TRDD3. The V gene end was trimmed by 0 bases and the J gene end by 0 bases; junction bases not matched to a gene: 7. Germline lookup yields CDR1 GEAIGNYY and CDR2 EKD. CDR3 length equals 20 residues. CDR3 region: CACDTVLGDLSSWDTRQMFF. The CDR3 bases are TGTGCCTGTGACACCGTACTGGGGGATCTGAGCTCCTGGGACACCCGACAGATGTTTTTC.

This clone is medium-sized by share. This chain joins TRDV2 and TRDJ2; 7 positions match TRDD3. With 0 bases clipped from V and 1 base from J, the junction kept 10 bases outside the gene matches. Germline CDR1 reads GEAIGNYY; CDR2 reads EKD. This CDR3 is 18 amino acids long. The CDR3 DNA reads TGTGCCTGTGACACCGATGGGGGACCCTCCCGTTTGACAGCACAACTCTTCTTT. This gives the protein CACDTDGGPSRLTAQLFF.

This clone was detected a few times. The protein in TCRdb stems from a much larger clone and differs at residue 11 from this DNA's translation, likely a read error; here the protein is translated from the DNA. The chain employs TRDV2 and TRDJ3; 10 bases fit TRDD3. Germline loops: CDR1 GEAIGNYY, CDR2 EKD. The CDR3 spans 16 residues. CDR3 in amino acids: CACDTGGYWDARQMFF. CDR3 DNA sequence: TGTGCCTGTGACACTGGGGGATACTGGGACGCCCGACAGATGTTTTTC.

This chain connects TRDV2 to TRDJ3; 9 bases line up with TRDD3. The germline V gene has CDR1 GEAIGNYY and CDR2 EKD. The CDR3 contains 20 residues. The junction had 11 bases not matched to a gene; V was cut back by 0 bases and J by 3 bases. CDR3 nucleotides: TGTGCCTGTGACACCGTACTGGGGGACCGCCGCCACTGGGACACCCGACAGATGTTTTTC. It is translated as CACDTVLGDRRHWDTRQMFF.

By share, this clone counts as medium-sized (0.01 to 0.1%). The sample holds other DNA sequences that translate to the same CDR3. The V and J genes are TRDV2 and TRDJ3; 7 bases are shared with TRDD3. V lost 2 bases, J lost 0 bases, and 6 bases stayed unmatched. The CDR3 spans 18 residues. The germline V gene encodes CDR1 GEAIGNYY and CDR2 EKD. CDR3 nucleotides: TGTGCCTGTGACAGTACTGGGGCCAGCTCCTGGGACACCCGACAGATGTTTTTC. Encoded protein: CACDSTGASSWDTRQMFF.

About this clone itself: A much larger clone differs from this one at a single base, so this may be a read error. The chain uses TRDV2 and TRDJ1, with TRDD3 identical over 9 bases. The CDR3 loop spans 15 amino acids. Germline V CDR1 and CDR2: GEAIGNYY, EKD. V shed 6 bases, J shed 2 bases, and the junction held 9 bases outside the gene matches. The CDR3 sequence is CACPHTLGDTDKLIF. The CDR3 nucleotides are TGTGCCTGTCCGCATACGCTGGGGGATACCGATAAACTCATCTTT.

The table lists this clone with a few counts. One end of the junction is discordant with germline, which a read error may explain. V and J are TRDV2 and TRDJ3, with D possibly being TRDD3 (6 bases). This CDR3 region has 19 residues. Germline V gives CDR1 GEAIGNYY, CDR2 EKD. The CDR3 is CACDTVFGGESWGTRQMFF. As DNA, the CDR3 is TGTGCCTGTGACACCGTGTTCGGGGGAGAATCCTGGGGCACCCGACAGATGTTTTTC.

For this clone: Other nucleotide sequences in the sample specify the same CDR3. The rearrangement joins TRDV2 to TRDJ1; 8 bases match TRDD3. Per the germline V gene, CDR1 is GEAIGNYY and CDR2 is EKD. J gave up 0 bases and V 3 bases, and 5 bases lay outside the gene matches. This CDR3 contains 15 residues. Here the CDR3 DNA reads TGTGCCTGTGACGCCCTACTGGGGGACACCGATAAACTCATCTTT. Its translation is CACDALLGDTDKLIF.

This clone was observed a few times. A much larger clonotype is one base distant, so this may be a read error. CDR3 protein: CACDRVGKTAQPFF. CDR3 DNA: TGTGCCTGTGACAGAGTGGGGAAGACAGCACAACCCTTCTTT. The gene calls are TRDV2 and TRDJ2; TRDD3 is a possible D gene (5 bases). The CDR3 is 14 amino acids. Germline V lookup: CDR1 GEAIGNYY, CDR2 EKD.

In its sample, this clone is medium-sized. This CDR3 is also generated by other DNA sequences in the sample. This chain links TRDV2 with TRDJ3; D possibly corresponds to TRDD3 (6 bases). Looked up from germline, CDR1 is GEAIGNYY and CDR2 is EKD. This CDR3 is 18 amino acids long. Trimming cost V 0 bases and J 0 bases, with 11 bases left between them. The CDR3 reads CACDTAGGTSWDTRQMFF. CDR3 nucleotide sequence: TGTGCCTGTGACACCGCGGGGGGGACCTCCTGGGACACCCGACAGATGTTTTTC.

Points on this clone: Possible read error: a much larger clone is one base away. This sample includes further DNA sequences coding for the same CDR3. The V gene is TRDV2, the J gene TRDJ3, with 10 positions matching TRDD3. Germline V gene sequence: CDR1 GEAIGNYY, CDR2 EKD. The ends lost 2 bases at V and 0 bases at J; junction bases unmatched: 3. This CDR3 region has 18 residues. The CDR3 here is CACDIGGYLSWDTRQMFF. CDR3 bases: TGTGCCTGTGACATTGGGGGATACCTCTCCTGGGACACCCGACAGATGTTTTTC.

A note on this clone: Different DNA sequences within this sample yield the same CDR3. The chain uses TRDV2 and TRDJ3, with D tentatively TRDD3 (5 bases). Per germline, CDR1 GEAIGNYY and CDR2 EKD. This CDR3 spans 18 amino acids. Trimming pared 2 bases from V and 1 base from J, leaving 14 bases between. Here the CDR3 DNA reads TGTGCCTGTGACAGTACTGGAGGATATTCCTGGGACACCCGACAGATGTTTTTC. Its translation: CACDSTGGYSWDTRQMFF.

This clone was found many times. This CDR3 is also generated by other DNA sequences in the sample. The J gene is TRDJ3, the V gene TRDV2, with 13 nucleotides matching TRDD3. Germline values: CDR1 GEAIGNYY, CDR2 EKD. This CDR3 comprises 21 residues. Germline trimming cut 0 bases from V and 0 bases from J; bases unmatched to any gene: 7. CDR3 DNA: TGTGCCTGTGACACCGTACTGGGGGATACGCGGAGCTCCTGGGACACCCGACAGATGTTTTTC. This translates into CACDTVLGDTRSSWDTRQMFF.

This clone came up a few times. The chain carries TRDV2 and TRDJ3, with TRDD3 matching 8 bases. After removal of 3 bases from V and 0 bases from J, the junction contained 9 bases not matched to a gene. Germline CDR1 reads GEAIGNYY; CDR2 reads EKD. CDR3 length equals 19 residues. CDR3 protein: CACDRVLGGPSWDTRQMFF. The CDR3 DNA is TGTGCCTGTGACCGGGTACTGGGGGGGCCCTCCTGGGACACCCGACAGATGTTTTTC.

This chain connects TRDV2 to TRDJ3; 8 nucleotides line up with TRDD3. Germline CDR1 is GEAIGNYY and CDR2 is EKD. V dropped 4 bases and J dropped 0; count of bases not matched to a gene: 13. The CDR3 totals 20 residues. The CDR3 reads CACESVTGGPSSWDTRQMFF. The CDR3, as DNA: TGTGCCTGTGAATCAGTCACTGGGGGCCCCAGCTCCTGGGACACCCGACAGATGTTTTTC.

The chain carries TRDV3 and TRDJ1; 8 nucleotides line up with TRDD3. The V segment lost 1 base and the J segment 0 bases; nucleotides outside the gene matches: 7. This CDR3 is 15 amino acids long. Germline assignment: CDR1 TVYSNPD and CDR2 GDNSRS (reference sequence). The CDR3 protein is CAFIVLGAYTDKLIF. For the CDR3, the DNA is TGTGCCTTTATAGTACTGGGGGCCTACACCGATAAACTCATCTTT.

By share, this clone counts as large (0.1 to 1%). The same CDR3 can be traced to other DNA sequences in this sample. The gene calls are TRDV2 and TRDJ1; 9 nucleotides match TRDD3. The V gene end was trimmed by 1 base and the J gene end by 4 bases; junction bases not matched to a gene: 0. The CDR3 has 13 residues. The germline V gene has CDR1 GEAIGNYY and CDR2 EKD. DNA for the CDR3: TGTGCCTGTGACACTGGGGGATACGATAAACTCATCTTT. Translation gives CACDTGGYDKLIF.

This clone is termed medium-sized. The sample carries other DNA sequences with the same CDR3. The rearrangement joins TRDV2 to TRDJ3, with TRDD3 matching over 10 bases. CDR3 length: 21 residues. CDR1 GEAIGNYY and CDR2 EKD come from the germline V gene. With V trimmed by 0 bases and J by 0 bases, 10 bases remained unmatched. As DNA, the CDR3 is TGTGCCTGTGACACCGTTCCTACTCTGGGGGATAGCTCCTGGGACACCCGACAGATGTTTTTC. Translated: CACDTVPTLGDSSWDTRQMFF.

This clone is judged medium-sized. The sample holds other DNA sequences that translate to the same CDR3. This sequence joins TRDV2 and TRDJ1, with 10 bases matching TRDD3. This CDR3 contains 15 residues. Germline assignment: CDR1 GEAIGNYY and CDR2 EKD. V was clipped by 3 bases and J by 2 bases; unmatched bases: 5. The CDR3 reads CACDLLLGDTDKLIF. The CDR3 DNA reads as TGTGCCTGTGACTTACTACTGGGGGATACCGATAAACTCATCTTT.

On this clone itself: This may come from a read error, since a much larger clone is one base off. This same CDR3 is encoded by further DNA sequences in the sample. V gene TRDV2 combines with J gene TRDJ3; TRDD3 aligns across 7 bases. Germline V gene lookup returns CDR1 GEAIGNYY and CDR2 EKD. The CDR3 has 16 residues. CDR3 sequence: CACDTADTWDTRQMFF. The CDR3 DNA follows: TGTGCCTGTGACACCGCGGATACGTGGGACACCCGCCAGATGTTTTTC.

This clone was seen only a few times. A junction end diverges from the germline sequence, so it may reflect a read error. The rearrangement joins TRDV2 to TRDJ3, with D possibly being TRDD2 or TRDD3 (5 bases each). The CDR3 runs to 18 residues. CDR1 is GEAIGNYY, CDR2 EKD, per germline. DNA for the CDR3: TGTGCCCGTGACACCGGGGTTACCTTCTCCTGGGACACCCGACTGATGTTTTTC. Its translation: CARDTGVTFSWDTRLMFF.

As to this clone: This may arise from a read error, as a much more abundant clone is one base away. CDR3: CACDLLQLGDNLVLTAQLFF. As DNA, the CDR3 is TGTGCCTGTGACCTCCTTCAACTGGGGGATAACCTCGTTTTGACAGCACAACTCTTCTTT. V is TRDV2 and J is TRDJ2; 11 bases are shared with TRDD3. Germline lookup yields CDR1 GEAIGNYY and CDR2 EKD. V shed 3 bases and J 1 base; nucleotides not matched to a gene: 15. The CDR3 spans 20 residues.

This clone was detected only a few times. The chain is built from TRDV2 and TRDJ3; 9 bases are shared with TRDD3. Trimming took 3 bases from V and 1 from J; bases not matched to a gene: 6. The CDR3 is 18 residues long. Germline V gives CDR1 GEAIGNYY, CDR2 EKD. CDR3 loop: CACDPWGIGSWDTRQMFF. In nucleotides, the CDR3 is TGTGCCTGTGACCCCTGGGGGATCGGGTCCTGGGACACCCGACAGATGTTTTTC.

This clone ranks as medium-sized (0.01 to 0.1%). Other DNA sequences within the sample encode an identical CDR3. The CDR3 sequence: CACDKLGDKKLIF. Here the CDR3 DNA reads TGTGCCTGTGACAAACTGGGGGATAAGAAACTCATCTTT. The chain recombines TRDV2 with TRDJ1; the match to TRDD3 covers 11 bases. The germline V gene has CDR1 GEAIGNYY and CDR2 EKD. The CDR3 is 13 amino acids. V shed 2 bases, J shed 8 bases, and the junction held 3 bases outside the gene matches.

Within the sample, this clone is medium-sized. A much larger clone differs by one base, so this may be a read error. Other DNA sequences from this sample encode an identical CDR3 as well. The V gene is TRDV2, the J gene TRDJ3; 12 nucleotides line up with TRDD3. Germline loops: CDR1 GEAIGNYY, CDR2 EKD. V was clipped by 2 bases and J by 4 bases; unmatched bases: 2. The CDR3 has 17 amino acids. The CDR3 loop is CACDILGDTWDTRQMFF. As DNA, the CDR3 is TGTGCCTGTGACATACTGGGGGATACATGGGACACCCGACAGATGTTTTTC.